This passage covers 25 T cell receptor beta chains from one sample sequenced in a study of T cell repertoires in cytomegalovirus infection. TCRdb passed the reads through MiXCR, listing each CDR3 protein once. The table has approximately 250,000 distinct CDR3 sequences, approximately 22% seen once; the top ten hold over 15%. Material: CD8+ T cells from PBMCs. All receptors derive from a human donor in good health (CMV status not recorded). Some clones in this sample may be carry-over from other donors' samples.

This clonotype was recorded at least ten times. The rearrangement joins TRBV7-6 to TRBJ2-7; 8 bases fit TRBD1. Germline CDR1 SGHVS, CDR2 FNYEAQ. The trim removed 4 bases at V and 3 bases at J, leaving 5 bases unmatched. The CDR3 is 14 amino acids. In DNA, the CDR3 is TGTGCCAGCAGCTCCGGGACAGGCCACTACGAGCAGTACTTC. Its translation: CASSSGTGHYEQYF.

The sample holds many counts of this clonotype. J is TRBJ2-1 and V is TRBV4-2; weak D call: TRBD2 (7 bases). The CDR3 has 16 amino acids. V shed 5 bases and J shed 15 bases, with 29 bases lying between them. Per the germline V gene, CDR1 is LGHNA and CDR2 is YNFKEQ. As DNA, the CDR3 is TGTGCCAGCAGCTCCCCGGAGGGGGGGGGGCCCCTTAGACCGTTCTTC. Translation gives CASSSPEGGGPLRPFF.

The chain joins TRBV14 to TRBJ2-3, with a tentative D call TRBD2 (5 bases). This CDR3 region has 16 residues. Germline-derived CDR1 and CDR2 are SGHDN and FVKESK. Between the trimmed V and J ends, which lost 3 bases and 3 bases, there was a span of 16 bases. The CDR3, as DNA: TGTGCCAGCAGCCACCCCGCCGTCGGGGAGACAGATACGCAGTATTTT. As protein: CASSHPAVGETDTQYF.

The V and J genes are TRBV2 and TRBJ1-1, with D hard to call. Trimming removed 3 bases at V and 3 bases at J, with 14 bases between. Germline CDR1 SNHLY, CDR2 FYNNEI. This CDR3 is built from 15 residues. The CDR3 region is CASSEPVLGYTEAFF. CDR3 bases: TGTGCCAGCAGTGAGCCCGTCTTGGGGTACACTGAAGCTTTCTTT.

This clonotype was seen more than once but under ten times. The genes are TRBV7-6 and TRBJ2-3, with D perhaps TRBD1 (5 bases). There are 14 residues in the CDR3. V was cut by 6 bases and J by 4 bases, with 14 bases left in between. Germline loops: CDR1 SGHVS, CDR2 FNYEAQ. The CDR3 loop is CASRDTQDADTQYF. The CDR3 DNA sequence: TGTGCCAGCAGGGACACCCAAGACGCAGATACGCAGTATTTT.

V is TRBV14 and J is TRBJ2-7; weak D call: TRBD1 (6 bases). The V end was cut by 0 bases, the J end by 5 bases, with 14 bases between. The CDR3 runs to 15 residues. Germline loops: CDR1 SGHDN, CDR2 FVKESK. The CDR3: CASSQDPSGADEQYF. As DNA, the CDR3 is TGTGCCAGCAGCCAAGACCCCTCAGGGGCCGACGAGCAGTACTTC.

There are a few counts of this clonotype. The J gene is TRBJ2-3, the V gene TRBV29-1, with D possibly being TRBD1 (5 bases). This CDR3 comprises 12 residues. V gave up 4 bases and J gave up 6 bases, with 11 bases separating them. In germline, CDR1 is SQVTM, CDR2 ANQGSEA. The CDR3 reads CSVGQGMDTQYF. The CDR3 nucleotides read TGCAGCGTTGGGCAGGGTATGGATACGCAGTATTTT.

The genes are TRBV14 and TRBJ2-3; D uncertain. From germline, CDR1 is SGHDN and CDR2 FVKESK. V was shortened by 1 base and J by 2 bases, with 4 bases between the two germline ends. The CDR3 is 13 amino acids. The CDR3, as DNA: TGTGCCAGCAGCCAAGGTGTCACAGATACGCAGTATTTT. Protein sequence: CASSQGVTDTQYF.

The chain combines TRBV7-6 with TRBJ2-3; 8 bases map to TRBD2. The germline V gene has CDR1 SGHVS and CDR2 FNYEAQ. J gave up 3 bases and V 4 bases, and 6 bases lay outside the gene matches. This CDR3 has 15 amino acids. Here the CDR3 DNA reads TGTGCCAGCAGCTCCGGACTAGCCGATACAGATACGCAGTATTTT. This codes for CASSSGLADTDTQYF.

This clonotype was found a few times. The CDR3 protein is CASSPWTGPYEQYF. The CDR3, as DNA: TGTGCCAGCAGCCCGTGGACAGGGCCCTACGAGCAGTACTTC. This chain joins TRBV7-9 and TRBJ2-7; 8 nucleotides line up with TRBD1. Germline CDR1 reads SEHNR; CDR2 reads FQNEAQ (reference sequence). V lost 5 bases, J lost 2 bases, and 5 bases stayed unmatched. The CDR3 spans 14 residues.

The sample holds a few counts of this clonotype. The chain joins TRBV7-6 to TRBJ2-7; D call uncertain. The CDR3 is 13 residues long. V was cut by 5 bases and J by 2 bases, with 10 bases left in between. The germline V gene encodes CDR1 SGHVS and CDR2 FNYEAQ. The chain's CDR3 is CASSPPLAYEQYF. The CDR3 region has the DNA TGTGCCAGCAGCCCCCCGTTAGCCTACGAGCAGTACTTC.

This chain connects TRBV28 to TRBJ2-5; 10 nucleotides match TRBD1. Germline CDR1 reads MDHEN; CDR2 reads SYDVKM. There are 17 residues in the CDR3. V shed 3 bases and J 5 bases; nucleotides not matched to a gene: 12. The CDR3 bases are TGTGCCAGCAGTTTTCTAACCGGGACAGGGGCTGGGGAGACCCAGTACTTC. This sequence encodes CASSFLTGTGAGETQYF.

To note about this clonotype: The germline gene is not matched at one end of the junction; a read error may be the cause. J is TRBJ2-1 and V is TRBV2; D is unclear. Per germline, CDR1 SNHLY and CDR2 FYNNEI. The CDR3 extends over 13 amino acids. CDR3 sequence: CTSSRSPYNEQFF. As DNA, the CDR3 is TGTACCAGCAGTCGGAGTCCGTACAATGAGCAGTTCTTC.

The chain recombines TRBV10-3 with TRBJ1-3, with 11 positions matching TRBD1. Germline CDR1 reads ENHRY; CDR2 reads SYGVKD. V lost 11 bases, J lost 4 bases, and 7 bases stayed unmatched. This CDR3 is built from 14 residues. This CDR3 reads CAGGQGANGNTIYF. Written as DNA, the CDR3 is TGTGCCGGAGGACAGGGGGCGAACGGAAACACCATATATTTT.

V and J are TRBV20-1 and TRBJ2-5; the D gene is possibly TRBD1 (6 bases). V was shortened by 2 bases and J by 5 bases, with 18 bases between the two germline ends. From germline, CDR1 is DFQATT and CDR2 SNEGSKA (reference sequence). The CDR3 is 15 residues long. The CDR3 sequence: CSARQTHRVVETQYF. For the CDR3, the DNA is TGCAGTGCTAGACAAACACACAGGGTCGTGGAGACCCAGTACTTC.

This clonotype was detected only a few times. The chain joins TRBV24-1 to TRBJ2-1; D is possibly TRBD1 or TRBD2 (6 bases each). CDR1 KGHDR and CDR2 SFDVKD come from the germline V gene. CDR3 size: 13 residues. V was clipped by 5 bases and J by 7 bases, with 11 bases between them. CDR3 sequence reads: CATSVLGGNEQFF. CDR3 sequence (DNA): TGTGCCACCAGTGTTTTAGGGGGGAATGAGCAGTTCTTC.

This clonotype was seen many times. This sequence joins TRBV7-9 and TRBJ2-5; D might be TRBD1 or TRBD2, each matching 6 bases. This CDR3 region has 14 residues. The germline V gene encodes CDR1 SEHNR and CDR2 FQNEAQ (reference sequence). The germline V and J ends were trimmed by 8 bases and 2 bases, with 15 bases remaining between them. This CDR3 is CASGGDMGQETQYF. The CDR3 DNA reads as TGTGCCAGCGGCGGGGACATGGGGCAAGAGACCCAGTACTTC.

The rearrangement uses TRBV20-1 and TRBJ2-2; TRBD1 agrees at 7 bases. The V gene end was trimmed by 6 bases and the J gene end by 11 bases; junction bases not matched to a gene: 6. CDR3 length equals 11 residues. In germline, CDR1 is DFQATT, CDR2 SNEGSKA (reference sequence). DNA for the CDR3: TGCAGTGCCAGGACAGGCCCAGAGCTGTTTTTT. Translating it yields CSARTGPELFF.

The gene calls are TRBV19 and TRBJ2-7, with 10 bases that match TRBD2. The V and J ends lost 3 bases and 7 bases, in that order; junction bases with no gene match: 6. This CDR3 region has 14 residues. CDR1 and CDR2 from the germline V gene are LNHDA and SQIVND (reference sequence). CDR3 amino acids: CASSISASGGEQYF. The CDR3 DNA reads as TGTGCCAGTAGTATTTCGGCTAGCGGGGGAGAGCAGTACTTC.

The chain joins TRBV6-1 to TRBJ2-4; D uncertain. The germline V and J ends were trimmed by 0 bases and 9 bases, with 6 bases remaining between them. There are 12 residues in the CDR3. Germline V gene data show CDR1 as MNHNS and CDR2 as SASEGT. The DNA of the CDR3 is TGTGCCAGCAGTGAAGCGGGTACCATTCAGTACTTC. It translates to CASSEAGTIQYF.

The chain uses TRBV7-6 and TRBJ1-1, with 8 bases that match TRBD1. V lost 5 bases and J lost 3; bases outside the gene matches: 8. There are 15 residues in the CDR3. The germline V gene encodes CDR1 SGHVS and CDR2 FNYEAQ. CDR3 loop: CASSVLQGEDTEAFF. The CDR3 DNA follows: TGTGCCAGCAGCGTCCTACAGGGGGAGGACACTGAAGCTTTCTTT.

This sequence joins TRBV20-1 and TRBJ2-1, with 11 bases fitting TRBD2. J was trimmed by 3 bases and V by 4 bases; bases with no gene match: 5. From germline, CDR1 is DFQATT and CDR2 SNEGSKA (reference sequence). CDR3 length equals 15 residues. The CDR3: CSAKIGLAGYNEQFF. In DNA form, the CDR3 reads TGCAGTGCTAAAATCGGACTAGCGGGCTACAATGAGCAGTTCTTC.

This clonotype came up a few times. The CDR3 spells CASSGGAGNTEAFF. CDR3 DNA sequence: TGTGCCAGCAGCGGAGGTGCGGGGAACACTGAAGCTTTCTTT. The chain carries TRBV5-4 and TRBJ1-1; unclear D gene. Per the germline V gene, CDR1 is SGHNT and CDR2 is YYREEE (reference sequence). Trimming pared 4 bases from V and 1 base from J, leaving 11 bases between. CDR3 size: 14 residues.

This clonotype was detected many times. This chain joins TRBV20-1 and TRBJ2-3, with a possible D match to TRBD2 (5 bases). Trimming took 4 bases from V and 2 from J, leaving 13 bases between them. Germline loops: CDR1 DFQATT, CDR2 SNEGSKA (reference sequence). This CDR3 has 14 amino acids. The CDR3 loop reads CSAILADFTDTQYF. The CDR3 DNA sequence: TGCAGTGCTATCTTGGCGGACTTCACAGATACGCAGTATTTT.

The chain combines TRBV7-6 with TRBJ1-4, with a weak D call TRBD1 (6 bases). The CDR3 sequence is 14 residues long. V was trimmed by 6 bases and J by 9 bases, leaving 17 bases between them. Germline V lookup: CDR1 SGHVS, CDR2 FNYEAQ. The CDR3 spells CASSSKDSTQKLFF. CDR3 DNA: TGTGCCAGCAGTTCTAAGGACAGTACACAAAAACTGTTTTTT. The whole variable domain, filled in from reference TRBV7-6 and TRBJ1-4, reads GAGVSQSPRYKVTKRGQDVALRCDPISGHVSLYWYRQALGQGPEFLTYFNYEAQQDKSGLPNDRFSAERPEGSISTLTIQRTEQRDSAMYRCASSSKDSTQKLFFGSGTQLSVL.